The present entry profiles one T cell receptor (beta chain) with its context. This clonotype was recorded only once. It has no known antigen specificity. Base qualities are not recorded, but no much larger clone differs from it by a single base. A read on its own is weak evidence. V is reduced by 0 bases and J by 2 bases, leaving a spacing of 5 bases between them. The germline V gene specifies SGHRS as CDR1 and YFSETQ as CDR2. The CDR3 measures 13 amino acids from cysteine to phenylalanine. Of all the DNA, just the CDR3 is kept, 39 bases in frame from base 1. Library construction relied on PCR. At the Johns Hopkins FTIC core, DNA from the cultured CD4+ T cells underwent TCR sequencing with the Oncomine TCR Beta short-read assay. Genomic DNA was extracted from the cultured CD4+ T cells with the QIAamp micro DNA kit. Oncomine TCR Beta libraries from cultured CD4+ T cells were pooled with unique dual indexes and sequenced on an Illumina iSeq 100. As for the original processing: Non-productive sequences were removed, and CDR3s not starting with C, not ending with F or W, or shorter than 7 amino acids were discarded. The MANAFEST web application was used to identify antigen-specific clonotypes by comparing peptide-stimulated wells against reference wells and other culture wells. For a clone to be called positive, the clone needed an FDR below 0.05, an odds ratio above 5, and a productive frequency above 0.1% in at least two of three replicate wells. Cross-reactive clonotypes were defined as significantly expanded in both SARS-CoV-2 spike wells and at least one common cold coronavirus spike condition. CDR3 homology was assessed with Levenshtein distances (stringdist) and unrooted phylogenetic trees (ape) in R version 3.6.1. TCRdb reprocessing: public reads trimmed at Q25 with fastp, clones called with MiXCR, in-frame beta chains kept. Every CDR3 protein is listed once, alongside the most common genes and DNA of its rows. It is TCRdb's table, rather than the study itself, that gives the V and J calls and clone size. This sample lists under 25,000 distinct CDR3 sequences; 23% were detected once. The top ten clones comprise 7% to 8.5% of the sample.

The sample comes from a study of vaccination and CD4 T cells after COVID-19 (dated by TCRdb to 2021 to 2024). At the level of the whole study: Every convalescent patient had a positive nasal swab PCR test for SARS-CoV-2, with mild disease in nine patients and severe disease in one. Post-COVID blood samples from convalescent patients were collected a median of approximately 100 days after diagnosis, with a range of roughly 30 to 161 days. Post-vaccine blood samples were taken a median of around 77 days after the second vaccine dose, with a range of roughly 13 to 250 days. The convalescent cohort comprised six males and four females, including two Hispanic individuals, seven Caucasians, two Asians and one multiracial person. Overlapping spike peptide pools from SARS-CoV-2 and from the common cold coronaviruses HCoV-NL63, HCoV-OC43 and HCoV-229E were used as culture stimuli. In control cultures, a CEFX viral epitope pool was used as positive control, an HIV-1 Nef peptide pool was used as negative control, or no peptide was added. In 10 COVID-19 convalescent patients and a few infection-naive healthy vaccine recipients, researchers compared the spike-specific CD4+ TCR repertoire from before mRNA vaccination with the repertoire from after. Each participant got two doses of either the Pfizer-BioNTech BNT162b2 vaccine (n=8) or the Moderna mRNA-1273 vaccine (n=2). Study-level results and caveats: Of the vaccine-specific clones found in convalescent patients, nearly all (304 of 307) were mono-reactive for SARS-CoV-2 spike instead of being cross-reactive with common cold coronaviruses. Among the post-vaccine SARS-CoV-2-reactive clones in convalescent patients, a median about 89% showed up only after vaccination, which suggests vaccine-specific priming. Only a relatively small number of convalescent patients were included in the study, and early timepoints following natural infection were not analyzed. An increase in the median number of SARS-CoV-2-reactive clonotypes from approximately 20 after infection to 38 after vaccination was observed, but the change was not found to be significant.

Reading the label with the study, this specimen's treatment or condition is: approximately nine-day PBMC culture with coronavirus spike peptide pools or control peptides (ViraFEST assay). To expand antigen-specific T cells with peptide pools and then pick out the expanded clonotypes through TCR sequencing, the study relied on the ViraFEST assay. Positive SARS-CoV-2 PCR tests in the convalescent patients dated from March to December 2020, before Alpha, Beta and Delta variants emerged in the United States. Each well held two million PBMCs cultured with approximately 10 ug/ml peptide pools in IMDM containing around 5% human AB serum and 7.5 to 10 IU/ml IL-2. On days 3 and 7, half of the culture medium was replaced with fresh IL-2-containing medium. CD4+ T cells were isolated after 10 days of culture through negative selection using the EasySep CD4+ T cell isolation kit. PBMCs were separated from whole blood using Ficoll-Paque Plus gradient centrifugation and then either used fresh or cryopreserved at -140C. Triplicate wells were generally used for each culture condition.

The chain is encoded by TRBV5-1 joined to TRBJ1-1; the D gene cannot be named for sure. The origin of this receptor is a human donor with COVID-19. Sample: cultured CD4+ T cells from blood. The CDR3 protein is CASSLATNTEAFF. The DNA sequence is TGCGCCAGCAGCTTGGCCACAAACACTGAAGCTTTCTTT.